Listed below are T cell receptor beta chains from one sample, sequenced in a study of PD-1 blockade in classical Hodgkin lymphoma. Produced via immunoSEQ multiplex PCR; TCRdb's table is partial and in-frame only. The profile shows more than 90,000 clones, roughly 90% of them singletons. This specimen was peripheral blood mononuclear cells (PBMCs), taken before the second cycle of nivolumab. The receptor source for this set is a human donor with classical Hodgkin lymphoma. Each CDR3 is given without its conserved first and last residue. Fields, in order: V gene, J gene, CDR3 protein.

v_call: TRBV5-6
j_call: TRBJ2-7
cdr3_aa: ASNLSKDRVHYEQY

v_call: TRBV18
j_call: TRBJ2-1
cdr3_aa: ASSRDWASYNEQF

v_call: TRBV27
j_call: TRBJ2-7
cdr3_aa: ASSSFEGREQY

v_call: TRBV7-9
j_call: TRBJ1-4
cdr3_aa: ASNPVGVEKLF

v_call: TRBV9
j_call: TRBJ1-2
cdr3_aa: ASSDRDRAGAGYGYT

v_call: TRBV7-9
j_call: TRBJ2-7
cdr3_aa: ASSSTLAGDEQY

v_call: TRBV5-6
j_call: TRBJ1-4
cdr3_aa: ASSFDVREKLF

v_call: TRBV5-6
j_call: TRBJ1-1
cdr3_aa: ASSLGGQWAF

v_call: TRBV19
j_call: TRBJ1-2
cdr3_aa: ASSIAGRGYGYT

v_call: TRBV7-2
j_call: TRBJ1-6
cdr3_aa: ASSLGVTLH

v_call: TRBV7-6
j_call: TRBJ1-5
cdr3_aa: ASSALKGDNQPQH

v_call: TRBV19
j_call: TRBJ2-2
cdr3_aa: ASSIAPGLGNTGELF

v_call: TRBV6-5
j_call: TRBJ2-5
cdr3_aa: ASSSRLVLETQY

v_call: TRBV6-5
j_call: TRBJ2-7
cdr3_aa: ASSRGGQGSYEQY

v_call: TRBV19
j_call: TRBJ1-1
cdr3_aa: ASTPTGSSAEAF